The 30 T cell receptor beta chains in this list originate from one sample, sequenced in a study of Graves' ophthalmopathy and Graves' hyperthyroidism (dated by TCRdb to between 2018 and 2020). The sequencer was an Illumina HiSeq 2000. For repertoire sequencing, the TCR beta CDR3 regions were amplified from RNA transcripts. HTBI primers and the Qiagen OneStep RT-PCR kit were used in a first-round RT-PCR, which was followed by a second-round multiplex PCR, size selection and purification. The raw public data were reprocessed by TCRdb itself: fastp quality trimming at Q25, MiXCR clonotype calling, in-frame beta chains only. Rows with a matching CDR3 protein are joined into one entry that keeps the most common DNA and genes. The sample includes over 500,000 distinct CDR3 sequences, with about a fifth observed a single time. More than 5.5% of the sample is taken by the ten largest. The sample taken for sequencing was peripheral blood. These receptors were obtained from a woman aged 18-30 years with stable Graves' hyperthyroidism. Some clones in this sample may be carry-over from other donors' samples. Donor details come from another sample of the same person, matched by shared clones.

This chain links TRBV6-2 or TRBV6-3 with TRBJ1-1; D is unresolved. Germline V gene data show CDR1 as MNHEY and CDR2 as SVGEGT. Trimming stripped 1 base from V and 1 base from J, with 7 bases between. The CDR3 runs to 14 residues. The CDR3 protein is CASSYWYTNTEAFF. CDR3 nucleotide sequence: TGTGCCAGCAGTTACTGGTACACGAACACTGAAGCTTTCTTT.

V usage is TRBV4-1 and J usage is TRBJ2-2; D gene unclear. This CDR3 spans 12 amino acids. Between the trimmed V and J ends, which lost 1 base and 9 bases, there was a span of 6 bases. The V gene's germline CDR1 is MGHRA and CDR2 YSYEKL. CDR3 sequence: CASSQVSRELFF. DNA of the CDR3: TGCGCCAGCAGCCAAGTATCCCGGGAGCTGTTTTTT.

The chain's CDR3 is CASSLVRVGEETQYF. DNA of the CDR3: TGTGCCAGCAGCTTAGTCCGGGTCGGGGAGGAGACCCAGTACTTC. This chain connects TRBV7-2 to TRBJ2-5; D may be TRBD2 (5 bases). From germline, CDR1 is SGHTA and CDR2 FQGNSA. The CDR3 length is 15 residues. With 1 base removed from V and 5 bases from J, the gap between germline ends came to 14 bases.

This clonotype was picked up many times. The J gene is TRBJ1-1, the V gene TRBV12-3 or TRBV12-4, with 7 bases fitting TRBD1. The J segment lost 5 bases and the V segment lost 5 bases, leaving 8 bases of the junction unmatched. The CDR3 contains 14 residues. Written as DNA, the CDR3 is TGTGCCAGCAGTAAGACCAGGGGGGAGACTGAAGCTTTCTTT. Translation gives CASSKTRGETEAFF.

The chain employs TRBV15 and TRBJ1-6, with D unresolved. There are 14 residues in the CDR3. Trimming took off 1 base at V and 10 bases at J, with 11 bases between the two ends. Germline loops: CDR1 LNHNV, CDR2 YYDKDF (reference sequence). In DNA, the CDR3 is TGTGCCACCAGCAGAGTGGAGGGCTCCTCACCCCTCCACTTT. Its protein product is CATSRVEGSSPLHF.

This clonotype was seen more than once but under ten times. This rearrangement joins TRBV6-4 to TRBJ2-2; 9 nucleotides agree with TRBD2. The CDR3 totals 17 residues. V trimming: 6 bases; J trimming: 4 bases; junction bases outside the gene matches: 12. Germline CDR1 reads MRHNA; CDR2 reads SNTAGT. The CDR3 region has the DNA TGTGCCAGCAGGACATTCAGGGGCGGGGGGGCCACCGGGGAGCTGTTTTTT. Residues: CASRTFRGGGATGELFF.

The rearrangement uses TRBV6-1 and TRBJ2-6, with a possible D match to TRBD1 (5 bases). Germline CDR1 MNHNS, CDR2 SASEGT. CDR3 length: 16 amino acids. V lost 5 bases and J lost 2, with 13 bases in between. CDR3 residues: CASSPTGVAGANVLTF. CDR3 coding DNA: TGTGCCAGCAGTCCTACAGGAGTGGCTGGGGCCAACGTCCTGACTTTC.

This clonotype was counted ten times or more. V usage is TRBV5-1 and J usage is TRBJ1-5; D not resolved. The germline V gene encodes CDR1 SGHRS and CDR2 YFSETQ. V was clipped by 5 bases and J by 0 bases, with 15 bases between them. The CDR3 is 16 amino acids. CDR3 in DNA: TGCGCCAGCAGGGCAGGTCCTCCCTATAGCAATCAGCCCCAGCATTTT. Translating it yields CASRAGPPYSNQPQHF.

This clonotype was counted ten times or more. The chain employs TRBV24-1 and TRBJ2-7; no firm D call. With 4 bases removed from V and 4 bases from J, the gap between germline ends came to 13 bases. Germline lookup yields CDR1 KGHDR and CDR2 SFDVKD. The CDR3 consists of 14 residues. The CDR3 DNA is TGTGCCACCAGTGAGGCCCGGATACCTTACGAGCAGTACTTC. Residues: CATSEARIPYEQYF.

In this sample, this clonotype turned up a few times. J is TRBJ1-2 and V is TRBV7-9; D is undetermined. CDR1 SEHNR and CDR2 FQNEAQ come from the germline V gene (reference sequence). The CDR3 length is 12 residues. Deletions cut 0 bases from V and 3 bases from J, with 2 bases between. CDR3 sequence (DNA): TGTGCCAGCAGCTTAGCGCACTATGGCTACACCTTC. Translated, it gives CASSLAHYGYTF.

Only one count was recorded for this clonotype. V gene TRBV6-4 combines with J gene TRBJ1-6, with a possible D match to TRBD1 (5 bases). Germline-derived CDR1 and CDR2 are MRHNA and SNTAGT. Deletions cut 4 bases from V and 6 bases from J, with 10 bases between. There are 14 residues in the CDR3. CDR3 amino acids: CASSAGTSNSPLHF. The CDR3 DNA sequence: TGTGCCAGCAGTGCCGGGACGAGTAATTCACCCCTCCACTTT.

This clonotype was seen at least ten times. The J gene is TRBJ2-5, the V gene TRBV25-1; D perhaps matches TRBD2 (6 bases). Germline V gives CDR1 MGHDK, CDR2 SYGVNS. V gave up 10 bases and J gave up 2 bases, with 26 bases separating them. This CDR3 is built from 17 residues. The chain's CDR3 is CATSGLGAGSRQETQYF. DNA of the CDR3: TGTGCCACCTCCGGCCTCGGGGCGGGGTCACGACAAGAGACCCAGTACTTC. Based on the CDR3 plus reference TRBV25-1 and TRBJ2-5, the full variable domain is EADIYQTPRYLVIGTGKKITLECSQTMGHDKMYWYQQDPGMELHLIHYSYGVNSTEKGDLSSESTVSRIRTEHFPLTLESARPSHTSQYLCATSGLGAGSRQETQYFGPGTRLLVL.

V and J are TRBV12-3 or TRBV12-4 and TRBJ1-2; no clear D gene. With 5 bases removed from V and 9 bases from J, the gap between germline ends came to 19 bases. The CDR3 loop spans 14 amino acids. Here the CDR3 DNA reads TGTGCCAGCAGTCTCCGTGCCTCACAGAGGAGCTACACCTTC. Translated: CASSLRASQRSYTF.

This clonotype was detected ten times or more. A read error may be the cause here, since a much bigger clone is one base away. The chain couples TRBV2 to TRBJ1-1; D is possibly TRBD1 (5 bases). Germline CDR1 reads SNHLY; CDR2 reads FYNNEI. Trimming shortened V by 8 bases and J by 4 bases, and 20 bases separated the two germline ends. This CDR3 is 15 amino acids long. The CDR3 spells CASESTGAWSTEAFF. The DNA for the CDR3 is TGTGCCAGCGAGTCCACCGGGGCCTGGAGCACTGAAGCTTTCTTT.

This clonotype turned up a few times. This chain uses TRBV6-5 with TRBJ2-5; a possible D gene is TRBD2 (6 bases). CDR1 is MNHEY, CDR2 SVGAGI, per germline. V shed 4 bases and J shed 5 bases, with 14 bases lying between them. This CDR3 has 14 amino acids. The CDR3 bases are TGTGCCAGCAGTTTAGGGCGGGGTGCGGAGACCCAGTACTTC. Its protein is CASSLGRGAETQYF.

The V call is TRBV12-5, the J call TRBJ1-2; D call uncertain. The germline gives CDR1 LGHNT, CDR2 FRNRAP. V was shortened by 5 bases and J by 4 bases, with 11 bases between the two germline ends. The CDR3 is 13 amino acids. DNA of the CDR3: TGTGCTAGTGGTCCTGGTACGGCCTATGGCTACACCTTC. Protein: CASGPGTAYGYTF.

With respect to this clonotype: This may arise from a read error, as a much more abundant clone is one base away. V usage is TRBV12-3 or TRBV12-4 and J usage is TRBJ2-5; no clear D gene. This CDR3 spans 14 amino acids. The V and J ends lost 5 bases and 1 base respectively, with 11 bases between them. The CDR3 nucleotides read TGTGCCAGCAGTCCTGTCCTAATCCAAGAGACCCAGTACTTC. Its translation: CASSPVLIQETQYF.

The chain uses TRBV30 and TRBJ1-2, with D possibly being TRBD1 (6 bases). Germline loops: CDR1 GTSNPN, CDR2 SVGIG (reference sequence). The CDR3 extends over 14 amino acids. V dropped 6 bases and J dropped 8 bases, with 22 bases sitting between them. The CDR3 DNA follows: TGTGCCTGCTTATTCTGTGGGGGCAGCGACGGCTACACCTTC. Translating it yields CACLFCGGSDGYTF.

This clonotype was seen at least ten times. V gene TRBV20-1 combines with J gene TRBJ2-2; 9 bases line up with TRBD2. With 6 bases clipped from V and 6 bases from J, the junction kept 8 bases outside the gene matches. The CDR3 runs to 14 residues. Germline lookup yields CDR1 DFQATT and CDR2 SNEGSKA (reference sequence). The CDR3 reads CSARSGGRPGELFF. The CDR3 DNA sequence: TGCAGTGCCAGGAGCGGGGGGAGGCCCGGGGAGCTGTTTTTT.

The chain joins TRBV6-1 to TRBJ1-5, with a possible D match to TRBD1 (6 bases). The germline V and J ends were trimmed by 1 base and 7 bases, with 11 bases remaining between them. This CDR3 is built from 14 residues. The germline V gene encodes CDR1 MNHNS and CDR2 SASEGT. The CDR3 sequence: CASSEGDRRQPQHF. DNA for the CDR3: TGTGCCAGCAGTGAAGGCGACAGGAGACAGCCCCAGCATTTT.

The rearrangement joins TRBV6-4 to TRBJ1-2, with D possibly matching TRBD1 (5 bases). This CDR3 comprises 13 residues. The germline V and J ends were trimmed by 5 bases and 4 bases, with 11 bases remaining between them. The germline CDR1 and CDR2 sequences are MRHNA and SNTAGT. The DNA of the CDR3 is TGTGCCAGCAGTCGGGGCGTCGTCTATGGCTACACCTTC. Protein sequence: CASSRGVVYGYTF.

This clonotype was observed at least ten times. CDR3 bases: TGTGCCAGCAGTAACAGGGACTTCGCAGAAGGCTACACCTTC. Translating gives CASSNRDFAEGYTF. The genes are TRBV6-5 and TRBJ1-2, with D perhaps TRBD1 (6 bases). Germline lookup yields CDR1 MNHEY and CDR2 SVGAGI. The germline V and J ends were trimmed by 5 bases and 8 bases, with 18 bases remaining between them. This CDR3 comprises 14 residues.

This clonotype was detected ten times or more. CDR3 sequence: CASSLETSGRDYSYEQYF. The CDR3 nucleotides are TGTGCCAGCAGCTTAGAAACTAGCGGGAGAGACTACTCCTACGAGCAGTACTTC. V usage is TRBV7-8 and J usage is TRBJ2-7, with 11 bases aligning to TRBD2. This CDR3 has 18 amino acids. Per the germline V gene, CDR1 is SGHVS and CDR2 is FQNEAQ. V was clipped by 1 base and J by 0 bases; unmatched bases: 8.

This clonotype was counted many times. J is TRBJ1-1 and V is TRBV6-5; TRBD1 agrees at 11 bases. The J segment lost 5 bases and the V segment lost 7 bases, leaving 3 bases of the junction unmatched. This CDR3 has 13 residues. Germline CDR1 MNHEY, CDR2 SVGAGI. The DNA for the CDR3 is TGTGCCAGCAAGGGGACAGGGGGTACTGAAGCTTTCTTT. The encoded protein is CASKGTGGTEAFF.

V and J are TRBV27 and TRBJ2-2; D is unclear. V gave up 7 bases and J gave up 8 bases, with 8 bases separating them. CDR1 and CDR2 from the germline V gene are MNHEY and SMNVEV (reference sequence). The CDR3 is 11 amino acids. CDR3 loop: CASMWWGELFF. The CDR3 nucleotides are TGTGCCAGCATGTGGTGGGGGGAGCTGTTTTTT.

The chain is built from TRBV7-3 and TRBJ2-2, with D hard to call. The CDR3 is made up of 15 amino acids. V lost 4 bases, J lost 6 bases, and 15 bases lay in between. CDR1 and CDR2 (germline): SGHTA, FQGTGA. The CDR3 reads CASSWSVGEAGELFF. CDR3 DNA: TGTGCCAGCAGCTGGTCTGTAGGAGAGGCCGGGGAGCTGTTTTTT.

This clonotype showed up many times. The V gene is TRBV7-9, the J gene TRBJ1-5; D ambiguous. In germline, CDR1 is SEHNR, CDR2 FQNEAQ (reference sequence). V was pared by 1 base and J by 6 bases, with 10 bases between. The CDR3 contains 14 residues. CDR3: CASSLGQLGQPQHF. The CDR3 region has the DNA TGTGCCAGCAGCTTAGGACAATTAGGTCAGCCCCAGCATTTT.

This clonotype was recorded many times. The rearrangement links TRBV3-1 to TRBJ1-5; TRBD1 matches at 8 bases. CDR1 and CDR2 from the germline V gene are LGHDT and YNNKEL (reference sequence). The CDR3 length is 14 residues. V was pared by 1 base and J by 6 bases, with 2 bases of the junction left unmatched. CDR3 sequence: CASSQGTGPQPQHF. The DNA for the CDR3 is TGTGCCAGCAGCCAAGGGACAGGGCCTCAGCCCCAGCATTTT. The complete variable domain, with remaining parts taken from reference TRBV3-1 and TRBJ1-5, reads DTAVSQTPKYLVTQMGNDKSIKCEQNLGHDTMYWYKQDSKKFLKIMFSYNNKELIINETVPNRFSPKSPDKAHLNLHINSLELGDSAVYFCASSQGTGPQPQHFGDGTRLSIL.

This clonotype was seen at least ten times. The CDR3 here is CATRETVSGNTIYF. CDR3 DNA sequence: TGTGCCACCAGGGAGACAGTCTCTGGAAACACCATATATTTT. The chain carries TRBV10-3 and TRBJ1-3, with D perhaps matching TRBD1 (5 bases). Trimming cost V 10 bases and J 0 bases, with 13 bases left between them. The CDR3 runs to 14 residues. From germline, CDR1 is ENHRY and CDR2 SYGVKD.

This clonotype has only a few counts. The gene calls are TRBV28 and TRBJ1-1, with D hard to call. The V end lost 5 bases, the J end lost 0 bases, and 19 bases lay between the germline ends. Germline CDR1 and CDR2: MDHEN and SYDVKM. The CDR3 loop spans 17 amino acids. For the CDR3, the DNA is TGTGCCAGCAGTCCTAACCGCGGGGTCGAAATGAACACTGAAGCTTTCTTT. This gives the protein CASSPNRGVEMNTEAFF.